One sample yielded the 24 T cell receptor beta chains listed below, sequenced in a study of OX40 agonist ivuxolimab in advanced cancers. Measured with immunoSEQ multiplex PCR; TCRdb has only the in-frame clones, and not every one. This table holds roughly 100,000 clones, around 84% found once. The sample here was CD4+ or CD8+ T cells sorted from blood, taken in a trial of the OX40 agonist ivuxolimab. The receptors here all came from an adult with an advanced solid tumor such as melanoma, head and neck, liver or kidney cancer.

The chain recombines TRBV6-6 with TRBJ2-7; 7 bases map to TRBD1. CDR1 and CDR2 (germline): MNHNY, SVGAGI (reference sequence). Trimming removed 2 bases from V and 0 bases from J; junction bases left unmatched: 7. The CDR3 length is 16 residues. In nucleotides, the CDR3 is TGTGCCAGCAGTTACAAAGGGGGCGAGATCTCCTACGAGCAGTACTTC. Amino acids: CASSYKGGEISYEQYF.

The chain combines TRBV7-6 with TRBJ2-1; 13 nucleotides line up with TRBD2. The length of the CDR3 is 15 residues. CDR1 and CDR2 from the germline V gene are SGHVS and FNYEAQ. Trimming removed 5 bases from V and 4 bases from J; junction bases left unmatched: 2. The CDR3 DNA follows: TGTGCCAGCAGCCCACTAGCGGGGGGGTACAATGAGCAGTTCTTC. Its translation: CASSPLAGGYNEQFF.

The rearrangement joins TRBV19 to TRBJ1-2; TRBD1 matches 7 bases. Trimming cost V 3 bases and J 1 base; bases outside gene matches: 5. CDR3 length: 15 residues. The germline gives CDR1 LNHDA, CDR2 SQIVND (reference sequence). Written as DNA, the CDR3 is TGTGCCAGTAGTATCGCGGCAGGGGGTAACTATGGCTACACCTTC. Translation: CASSIAAGGNYGYTF.

The chain uses TRBV5-1 and TRBJ2-7; a possible D gene is TRBD1 (6 bases). Germline CDR1 reads SGHRS; CDR2 reads YFSETQ. This CDR3 comprises 15 residues. V was cut by 5 bases and J by 2 bases, with 17 bases left in between. The CDR3 is CASSYLQGLTYEQYF. Written as DNA, the CDR3 is TGCGCCAGCAGTTACCTTCAGGGGTTAACCTACGAGCAGTACTTC.

This clone was picked up a small number of times. The chain combines TRBV7-9 with TRBJ1-1; D is perhaps TRBD1 (5 bases). V was trimmed by 5 bases and J by 4 bases, leaving 17 bases between them. The CDR3 spans 15 residues. CDR1 is SEHNR and CDR2 is FQNEAQ in the germline V gene (reference sequence). The CDR3 bases are TGTGCCAGCAGCCCCCGCGGGGGGGAGGTCACTGAAGCTTTCTTT. Amino acids: CASSPRGGEVTEAFF.

The chain couples TRBV4-2 to TRBJ1-1; TRBD1 aligns across 8 bases. CDR1 is LGHNA and CDR2 is YNFKEQ in the germline V gene. V shed 4 bases, J shed 2 bases, and the junction held 24 bases outside the gene matches. This CDR3 region has 21 residues. The chain's CDR3 is CASSPYPVSDRGVGLNTEAFF. DNA for the CDR3: TGTGCCAGCAGCCCCTACCCCGTGTCCGACAGGGGAGTAGGGCTAAACACTGAAGCTTTCTTT.

The table lists this clone with a count of one. The rearrangement uses TRBV7-2 and TRBJ1-6, with 8 nucleotides matching TRBD1. Germline lookup yields CDR1 SGHTA and CDR2 FQGNSA. This CDR3 spans 15 amino acids. V lost 5 bases and J lost 5; bases outside the gene matches: 5. The CDR3 sequence is CASSPPTGDNSPLHF. The CDR3 DNA follows: TGTGCCAGCAGCCCCCCGACAGGGGATAATTCACCCCTCCACTTT.

This chain connects TRBV9 to TRBJ2-3; 8 positions agree with TRBD2. V trimming: 4 bases; J trimming: 0 bases; junction bases outside the gene matches: 16. The CDR3 is 19 residues long. Germline V gene sequence: CDR1 SGDLS, CDR2 YYNGEE. CDR3 protein: CASSPWVAGNLISTDTQYF. The CDR3 DNA reads as TGTGCCAGCAGCCCCTGGGTAGCGGGAAACCTAATTAGCACAGATACGCAGTATTTT.

CDR3 sequence: CAWSGQGNSPLHF. CDR3 in DNA: TGTGCCTGGAGTGGTCAGGGGAATTCACCCCTCCACTTT. The chain joins TRBV30 to TRBJ1-6, with D tentatively TRBD1 (6 bases). The V gene lost 1 base and the J gene lost 7 bases, with 8 bases spanning the gap. Germline lookup yields CDR1 GTSNPN and CDR2 SVGIG (reference sequence). The CDR3 covers 13 residues. Full variable domain (missing parts from reference TRBV30 and TRBJ1-6): SQTIHQWPATLVQPVGSPLSLECTVEGTSNPNLYWYRQAAGRGLQLLFYSVGIGQISSEVPQNLSASRPQDRQFILSSKKLLLSDSGFYLCAWSGQGNSPLHFGNGTRLTVT.

The chain employs TRBV11-3 and TRBJ1-4; D is undetermined. V shed 6 bases and J shed 8 bases, with 10 bases lying between them. The V gene's germline CDR1 is SGHNT and CDR2 YENEEA. The CDR3 sequence is 12 residues long. CDR3 bases: TGTGCCAGCAGGCCCGGGAGCGAAAAACTGTTTTTT. Translation gives CASRPGSEKLFF.

This clone was counted a few times. The chain links TRBV7-9 to TRBJ1-3; TRBD1 is a possible D gene (6 bases). The CDR3 loop spans 17 amino acids. Trimming stripped 1 base from V and 0 bases from J, with 13 bases between. Germline CDR1 and CDR2: SEHNR and FQNEAQ (reference sequence). The CDR3 loop is CASSLGSGGSSGNTIYF. CDR3 nucleotides: TGTGCCAGCAGCTTAGGATCCGGGGGCTCCTCTGGAAACACCATATATTTT.

The CDR3 loop reads CASGKGRGYEQYV. DNA of the CDR3: TGTGCCAGCGGAAAGGGCAGGGGCTACGAGCAGTACGTC. V usage is TRBV6-5 and J usage is TRBJ2-7; tentative D call: TRBD1 (6 bases). Germline loops: CDR1 MNHEY, CDR2 SVGAGI. V was pared by 8 bases and J by 3 bases, with 14 bases between. The CDR3 is 13 amino acids.

CDR3 residues: CASSARGQGNTGELFF. The DNA of the CDR3 is TGTGCCAGCAGCGCCCGGGGACAGGGGAACACCGGGGAGCTGTTTTTT. This chain joins TRBV7-9 and TRBJ2-2, with 9 bases identical to TRBD1. Germline loops: CDR1 SEHNR, CDR2 FQNEAQ (reference sequence). J was trimmed by 1 base and V by 5 bases; bases with no gene match: 5. This CDR3 spans 16 amino acids.

The rearrangement links TRBV19 to TRBJ2-6; TRBD2 matches at 7 bases. This CDR3 has 15 amino acids. The V and J ends lost 4 bases and 0 bases, in that order; junction bases with no gene match: 0. CDR1 LNHDA and CDR2 SQIVND come from the germline V gene (reference sequence). The DNA of the CDR3 is TGTGCCAGTAGTACGGGGGGCTCTGGGGCCAACGTCCTGACTTTC. It encodes CASSTGGSGANVLTF.

This chain uses TRBV28 with TRBJ2-3, with 10 nucleotides matching TRBD2. CDR3 length: 17 amino acids. V lost 8 bases, J lost 5 bases, and 16 bases stayed unmatched. Germline-derived CDR1 and CDR2 are MDHEN and SYDVKM. The CDR3 loop reads CASPPPPAGGPIDTQYF. The CDR3 nucleotides are TGTGCCAGCCCACCCCCCCCAGCGGGGGGGCCGATAGATACGCAGTATTTT.

This clone was seen a few times. The rearrangement links TRBV7-2 to TRBJ2-1; 10 nucleotides line up with TRBD2. The CDR3 sequence is 16 residues long. Trimming took 4 bases from V and 8 from J; bases not matched to a gene: 11. Germline V gene sequence: CDR1 SGHTA, CDR2 FQGNSA. The CDR3 DNA is TGTGCCAGCAGCTCCGGAGTAGCGGGGGGCTCCGATGAGCAGTTCTTC. This sequence encodes CASSSGVAGGSDEQFF.

This clone was observed many times. V and J are TRBV19 and TRBJ1-1; D is uncertain. This CDR3 has 14 amino acids. V lost 7 bases and J lost 4, with 16 bases in between. Germline V gene sequence: CDR1 LNHDA, CDR2 SQIVND (reference sequence). The CDR3 sequence is CASTLSRQSTEAFF. DNA for the CDR3: TGTGCCAGTACCCTGTCAAGACAAAGCACTGAAGCTTTCTTT.

The genes are TRBV28 and TRBJ1-1; D perhaps matches TRBD1 (6 bases). From germline, CDR1 is MDHEN and CDR2 SYDVKM. V was clipped by 5 bases and J by 1 base, with 14 bases between them. This CDR3 has 15 residues. The CDR3 is CASSTEGDANTEAFF. Written as DNA, the CDR3 is TGTGCCAGCAGTACGGAGGGGGATGCGAACACTGAAGCTTTCTTT.

The chain uses TRBV9 and TRBJ2-7; D gene ambiguous. The V end lost 4 bases, the J end lost 3 bases, and 14 bases lay between the germline ends. Germline CDR1 reads SGDLS; CDR2 reads YYNGEE. The CDR3 covers 14 residues. CDR3 sequence reads: CASSTRSGNYEQYF. Here the CDR3 DNA reads TGTGCCAGCAGCACCCGCTCTGGTAACTACGAGCAGTACTTC.

The gene calls are TRBV7-3 and TRBJ1-1; D gene ambiguous. The CDR3 consists of 17 residues. Trimming left V 0 bases short and J 0 bases short, with 14 bases between. Looked up from germline, CDR1 is SGHTA and CDR2 is FQGTGA. CDR3 region: CASSLTADTGLNTEAFF. The CDR3 DNA is TGTGCCAGCAGCTTAACGGCAGATACGGGGTTGAACACTGAAGCTTTCTTT.

The chain joins TRBV6-1 to TRBJ1-4; D remains unclear. This CDR3 region has 16 residues. Germline assignment: CDR1 MNHNS and CDR2 SASEGT. V was cut by 1 base and J by 0 bases, with 9 bases left in between. The chain's CDR3 is CASSEEVLATNEKLFF. DNA of the CDR3: TGTGCCAGCAGTGAAGAAGTACTTGCAACTAATGAAAAACTGTTTTTT.

The genes are TRBV13 and TRBJ2-7; D is undetermined. There are 12 residues in the CDR3. V shed 2 bases and J shed 3 bases, with 5 bases lying between them. From germline, CDR1 is PRHDT and CDR2 FYEKMQ (reference sequence). As DNA, the CDR3 is TGTGCCAGCAGCTTAAGGAGCTACGAGCAGTACTTC. Its protein is CASSLRSYEQYF. Combining the CDR3 with reference TRBV13 and TRBJ2-7 gives the whole variable domain AAGVIQSPRHLIKEKRETATLKCYPIPRHDTVYWYQQGPGQDPQFLISFYEKMQSDKGSIPDRFSAQQFSDYHSELNMSSLELGDSALYFCASSLRSYEQYFGPGTRLTVT.

V usage is TRBV6-5 and J usage is TRBJ1-5; 7 nucleotides match TRBD1. The CDR3 covers 13 residues. Germline CDR1 reads MNHEY; CDR2 reads SVGAGI. Trimming removed 6 bases from V and 4 bases from J; junction bases left unmatched: 3. The CDR3, as DNA: TGTGCCAGCAGGCAGGGGGTTAATCAGCCCCAGCATTTT. Translated, it gives CASRQGVNQPQHF.

This chain connects TRBV5-4 to TRBJ2-3; 10 bases line up with TRBD2. Germline V gene lookup returns CDR1 SGHNT and CDR2 YYREEE (reference sequence). The V gene end was trimmed by 4 bases and the J gene end by 1 base; junction bases not matched to a gene: 6. The CDR3 totals 16 residues. CDR3 amino acids: CASSAPSGGGTDTQYF. DNA for the CDR3: TGTGCCAGCAGCGCCCCGAGCGGGGGGGGCACAGATACGCAGTATTTT.